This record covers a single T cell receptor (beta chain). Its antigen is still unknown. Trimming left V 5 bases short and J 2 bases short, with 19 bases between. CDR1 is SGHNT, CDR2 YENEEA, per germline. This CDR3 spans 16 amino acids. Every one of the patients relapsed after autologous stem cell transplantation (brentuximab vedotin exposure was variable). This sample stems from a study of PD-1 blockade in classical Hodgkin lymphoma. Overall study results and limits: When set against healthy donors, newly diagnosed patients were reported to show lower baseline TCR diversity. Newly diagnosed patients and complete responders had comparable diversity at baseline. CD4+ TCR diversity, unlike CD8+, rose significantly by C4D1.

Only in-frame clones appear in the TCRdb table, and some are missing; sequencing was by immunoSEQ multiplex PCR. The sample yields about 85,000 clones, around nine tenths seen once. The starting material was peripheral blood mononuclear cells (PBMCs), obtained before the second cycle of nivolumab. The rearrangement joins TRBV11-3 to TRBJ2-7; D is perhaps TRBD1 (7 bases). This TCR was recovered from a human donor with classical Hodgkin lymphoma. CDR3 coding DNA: TGTGCCAGCAGCCGTGCGGGGCAGGGGGGAACCTACGAGCAGTACTTC. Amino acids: CASSRAGQGGTYEQYF. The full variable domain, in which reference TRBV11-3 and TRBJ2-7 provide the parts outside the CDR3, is EAGVVQSPRYKIIEKKQPVAFWCNPISGHNTLYWYLQNLGQGPELLIRYENEEAVDDSQLPKDRFSAERLKGVDSTLKIQPAELGDSAVYLCASSRAGQGGTYEQYFGPGTRLTVT.